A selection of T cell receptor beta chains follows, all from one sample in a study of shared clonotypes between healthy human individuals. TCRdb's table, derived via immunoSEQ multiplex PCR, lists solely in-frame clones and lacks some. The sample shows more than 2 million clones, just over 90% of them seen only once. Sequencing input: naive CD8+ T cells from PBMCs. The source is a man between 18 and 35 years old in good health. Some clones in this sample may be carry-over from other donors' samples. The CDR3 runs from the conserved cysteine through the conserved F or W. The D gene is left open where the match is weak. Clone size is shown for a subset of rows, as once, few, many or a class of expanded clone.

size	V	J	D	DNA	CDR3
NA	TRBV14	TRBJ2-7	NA	TGTGCCAGCAGCCTTCGGGCCTGGGGCCACGAGCAGTACTTC	CASSLRAWGHEQYF
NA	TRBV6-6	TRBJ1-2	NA	TGTGCCAGCAGCCTAGGGGGGGAAGGCTACACCTTC	CASSLGGEGYTF
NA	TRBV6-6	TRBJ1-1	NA	TGTGCCAGCCGAGGGGGGGAAGCTTTCTTT	CASRGGEAFF
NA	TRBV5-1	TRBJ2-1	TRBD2	TGCGCCAGCAGCTTGGAGATAGCGGGAGGGAATGAGCAGTTCTTC	CASSLEIAGGNEQFF
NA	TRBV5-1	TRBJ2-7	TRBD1	TGCGCCAGCAGCCCCGGGACAGGGATCGGCGAGCAGTACTTC	CASSPGTGIGEQYF
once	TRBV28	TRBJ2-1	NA	TGTGCCAGCAGGAGGGGCAGCTACAATGAGCAGTTCTTC	CASRRGSYNEQFF
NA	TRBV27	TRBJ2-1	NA	TGTGCCAGCAACCTAGCCGGGACCATAAAGGGCAATGAGCAGTTCTTC	CASNLAGTIKGNEQFF
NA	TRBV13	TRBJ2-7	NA	TGTGCCAGCAGCTTAGGGGCTTCTTCCTACGAGCAGTACTTC	CASSLGASSYEQYF
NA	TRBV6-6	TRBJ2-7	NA	TGTGCCAGCAGTTATGGGGGCGGGGACGAGCAGTACTTC	CASSYGGGDEQYF
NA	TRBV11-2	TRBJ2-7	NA	TGTGCCAGCAGCTTAAACAGGGTCTACGAGCAGTACTTC	CASSLNRVYEQYF
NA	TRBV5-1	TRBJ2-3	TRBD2	TGCGCCAGCAGCCCGGGGGGTGCGGGACTAGCGGGAGTCCCAACAGATACGCAGTATTTT	CASSPGGAGLAGVPTDTQYF
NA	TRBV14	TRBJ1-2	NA	TGTGCCAGCAGCCAAGGTTCATTCGACAGCACCTATGGCTACACCTTC	CASSQGSFDSTYGYTF
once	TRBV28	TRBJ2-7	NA	TGTGCCAGCAGTTCGACCCCTGGCAATGTGCATGACGAGCAGTACTTC	CASSSTPGNVHDEQYF
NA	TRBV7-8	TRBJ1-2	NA	TGTGCCAGCAGCTTACATCTATCTCCCTATGGCTACACCTTC	CASSLHLSPYGYTF
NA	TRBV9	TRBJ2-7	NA	TGTGCCAGCAGCGCCCGGTGGGGACTCCAGCATGAGCAGTACTTC	CASSARWGLQHEQYF
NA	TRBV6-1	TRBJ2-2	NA	TGTGCCAGCAGCTTAAAGTGGGACACCGGGGAGCTGTTTTTT	CASSLKWDTGELFF
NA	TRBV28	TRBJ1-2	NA	TGTGCTCCAGGGCCAAAAGCGGATGGCTACACCTTC	CAPGPKADGYTF
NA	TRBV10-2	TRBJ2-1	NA	TGCGCCAGCAGTAAAACCGGGCCGGTGAGTGAGCAGTTCTTC	CASSKTGPVSEQFF
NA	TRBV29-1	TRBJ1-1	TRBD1	TGCAGCGTTGAGTTTGCAGGGGGTAGGAACACTGAAGCTTTCTTT	CSVEFAGGRNTEAFF
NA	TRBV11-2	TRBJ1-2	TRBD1	TGTGCCAGCAGTCAGCGGACAGGGAACTATGGCTACACCTTC	CASSQRTGNYGYTF
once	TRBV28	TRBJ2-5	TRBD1	TGTGCCAGCAGTTTAAGGTCCAAGGACAGGGGTGAGACCCAGTACTTC	CASSLRSKDRGETQYF
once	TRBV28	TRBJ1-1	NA	TGTGCCAGCAATTACGGCGGGGGGGATTCTTTCTTT	CASNYGGGDSFF
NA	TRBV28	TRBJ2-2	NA	TGTGCCAGCAGTTCTGTGTGGACAGAAGCCACCGGGGAGCTGTTTTTT	CASSSVWTEATGELFF
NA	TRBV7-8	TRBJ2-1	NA	TGTGCCAGCAGCTCGGTCCCTAGGTCTGAGCAGTTCTTC	CASSSVPRSEQFF
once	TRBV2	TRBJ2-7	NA	TGTGCCAGCAGTTGGGACCCAGGGGTCGTCGAGCAGTACTTC	CASSWDPGVVEQYF
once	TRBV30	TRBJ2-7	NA	TGTGCCTGGAAGCCCCCCTTCATCTCCTGCGAGCAGTACTTC	CAWKPPFISCEQYF
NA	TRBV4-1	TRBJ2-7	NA	TGCGCCAGCAGCCAAGTACGGCACTCCTACGAGCAGTACTTC	CASSQVRHSYEQYF
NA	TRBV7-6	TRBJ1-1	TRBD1	TGTGCCAGCAGCTTGGACAGGGCTAGCACTGAAGCTTTCTTT	CASSLDRASTEAFF
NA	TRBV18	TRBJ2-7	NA	TGTGCCAGCTCACCAGGGAATGGGACCTACTACGAGCAGTACTTC	CASSPGNGTYYEQYF
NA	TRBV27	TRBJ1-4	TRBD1	TGTGCCAGCAGGGGAAGGGGGCGTGGTGAAAAACTGTTTTTT	CASRGRGRGEKLFF
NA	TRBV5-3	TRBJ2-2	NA	TGTGCCAGAAGCTTGGGACGGCCGAACACCGGGGAGCTGTTTTTT	CARSLGRPNTGELFF
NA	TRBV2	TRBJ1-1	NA	TGTGCCAGCAGTGAGCCAGGGGTGAACACTGAAGCTTTCTTT	CASSEPGVNTEAFF
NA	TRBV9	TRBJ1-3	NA	TGTGCCAGCAGCGTAGGGAACGAGGGTGGTGGAAACACCATATATTTT	CASSVGNEGGGNTIYF
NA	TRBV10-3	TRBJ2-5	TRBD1	TGTGCCATCAAGGGGCAGGGGGCAGGAGAGACCCAGTACTTC	CAIKGQGAGETQYF
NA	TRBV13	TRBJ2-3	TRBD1	TGTGCCAGCAGCTCCTCTACTTTCGGACAGGGCGTAACGGGCACAGATACGCAGTATTTT	CASSSSTFGQGVTGTDTQYF
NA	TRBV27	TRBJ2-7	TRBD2	TGTGCCAGCAGTTTTAGCGGGGCCACCTACGAGCAGTACTTC	CASSFSGATYEQYF
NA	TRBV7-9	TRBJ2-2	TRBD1	TGTGCCAGCAGCTTAGGGGGACAGGGGCTGGCCGGGGAGCTGTTTTTT	CASSLGGQGLAGELFF
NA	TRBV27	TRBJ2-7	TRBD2	TGTGCCAGCAGGCTAGCGGGAGGGCCGGCGGAGCAGTACTTC	CASRLAGGPAEQYF
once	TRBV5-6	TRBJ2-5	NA	TGTGCCAGCCGCGACCGCGGGTGGGGAGAGACCCAGTACTTC	CASRDRGWGETQYF
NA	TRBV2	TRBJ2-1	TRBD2	TGTGCCAGCAACCCCGTGCTGACTAGCCCCCATGAGCAGTTCTTC	CASNPVLTSPHEQFF
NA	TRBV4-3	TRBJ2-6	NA	TGCGCCAGCAGCCAAGATTCAAAGAGCTCTGGGGCCAACGTCCTGACTTTC	CASSQDSKSSGANVLTF
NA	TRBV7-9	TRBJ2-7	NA	TGTGCCAGCAGCTACGCGATGACCTACGAGCAGTACTTC	CASSYAMTYEQYF
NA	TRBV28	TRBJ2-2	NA	TGTGCCAGCAGTTTATCCCGGATAGCGGCCACCGGGGAGCTGTTTTTT	CASSLSRIAATGELFF
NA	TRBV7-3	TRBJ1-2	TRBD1	TGTGCCAGCAGCTTAACACACCGGGACAGGGAAGGCTACACCTTC	CASSLTHRDREGYTF
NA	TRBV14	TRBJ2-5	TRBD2	TGTGCCAGCAGCCCCAAAGCGGGAAACGAGACCCAGTACTTC	CASSPKAGNETQYF
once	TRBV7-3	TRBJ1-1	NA	TGTGCCAGCAGCTTAAGGTCCGACACTGAAGCTTTCTTT	CASSLRSDTEAFF
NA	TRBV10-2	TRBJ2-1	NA	TGCGCCAGCAGGAGGGACTTGAACTACAATGAGCAGTTCTTC	CASRRDLNYNEQFF
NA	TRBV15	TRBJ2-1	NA	TGTGCCACCAGCAGAGCGTACAATGAGCAGTTCTTC	CATSRAYNEQFF
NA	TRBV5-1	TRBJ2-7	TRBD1	TGCGCCAGCAGCTTGGCCGAGGACAGGGGGCCGGAGGTCCCCCCCTACGAGCAGTACTTC	CASSLAEDRGPEVPPYEQYF
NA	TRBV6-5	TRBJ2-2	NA	TGTGCCAGCACCCTGGACAGAGGTACCGGGGAGCTGTTTTTT	CASTLDRGTGELFF
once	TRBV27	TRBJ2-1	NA	TGTGCCAGCAGTAGGGGCTTAAGTGTTTACAATGAGCAGTTCTTC	CASSRGLSVYNEQFF
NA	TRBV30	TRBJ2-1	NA	TGTGCCTGGAATAGCGGAAGGGAGCAGTTCTTC	CAWNSGREQFF
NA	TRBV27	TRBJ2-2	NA	TGTGCCAGCAGGGGCAGAGGAGGGGGGGAGCTGTTTTTT	CASRGRGGGELFF
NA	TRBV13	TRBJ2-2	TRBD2	TGTGCCAGCAGCTCACCGGGACTAGCGGGAGACTCCGGGGAGCTGTTTTTT	CASSSPGLAGDSGELFF
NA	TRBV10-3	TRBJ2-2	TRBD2	TGTGCCATCAGTGAGTCCTTCCCTAGCGGGATGAAAGGGTCCGGGGAGCTGTTTTTT	CAISESFPSGMKGSGELFF
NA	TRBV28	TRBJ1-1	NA	TGTGCCAGCAGTTTATGGGCGGACGGGAACACTGAAGCTTTCTTT	CASSLWADGNTEAFF
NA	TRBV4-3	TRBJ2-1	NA	TGCGCCAGCAGCCAACTTTCCGGGACTCTGACCTACAATGAGCAGTTCTTC	CASSQLSGTLTYNEQFF